The T cell receptor beta chain under discussion was sequenced for a study of cytomegalovirus exposure and HLA in healthy donors. The length of the CDR3 is 16 residues. Trimming removed 4 bases from V and 3 bases from J, with 16 bases in between. In germline, CDR1 is MNHNS, CDR2 SASEGT. The study ran its PCR with 60 Vbeta and 13 Jbeta primers. Method: immunoSEQ multiplex PCR; TCRdb's copy keeps in-frame clones and lacks some. The sample records over 200,000 clones, roughly 80% being singletons. Overall study findings and caveats: TCR beta sequences reportedly predicted most subjects' HLA-A and HLA-B alleles accurately.

Worth noting for this clone: Its target is not known.

The sequence derives from a woman aged 40 to 55 in good health and CMV-seropositive. V is TRBV6-1 and J is TRBJ2-1, with D possibly TRBD2 on 6 matching bases. The sample was PBMCs. The CDR3 sequence is CASSGLGGLSYNEQFF. The CDR3 bases are TGTGCCAGCAGTGGTCTCGGGGGACTCAGCTACAATGAGCAGTTCTTC.